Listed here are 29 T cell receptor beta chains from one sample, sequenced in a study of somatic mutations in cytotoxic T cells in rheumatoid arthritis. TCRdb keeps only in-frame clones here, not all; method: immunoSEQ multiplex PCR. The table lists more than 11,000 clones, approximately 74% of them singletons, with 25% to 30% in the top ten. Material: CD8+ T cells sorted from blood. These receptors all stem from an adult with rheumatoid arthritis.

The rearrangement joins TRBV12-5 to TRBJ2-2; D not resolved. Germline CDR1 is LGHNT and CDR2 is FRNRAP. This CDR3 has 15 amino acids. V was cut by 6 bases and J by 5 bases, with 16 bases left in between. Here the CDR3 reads CASGPDTSWTGELFF. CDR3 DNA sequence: TGTGCTAGTGGCCCTGACACGTCTTGGACCGGGGAGCTGTTTTTT.

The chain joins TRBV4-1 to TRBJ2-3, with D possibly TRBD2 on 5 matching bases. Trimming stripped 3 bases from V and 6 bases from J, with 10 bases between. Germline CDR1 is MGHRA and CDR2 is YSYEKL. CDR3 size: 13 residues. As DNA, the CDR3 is TGCGCCAGCAGCCAGGAGCGGCGGGATACGCAGTATTTT. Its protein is CASSQERRDTQYF.

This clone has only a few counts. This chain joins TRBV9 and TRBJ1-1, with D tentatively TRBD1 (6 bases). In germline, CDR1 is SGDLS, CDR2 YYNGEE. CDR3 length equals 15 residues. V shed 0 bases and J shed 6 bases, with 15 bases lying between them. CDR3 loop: CASSVVRGAGAEAFF. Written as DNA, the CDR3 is TGTGCCAGCAGCGTAGTGCGGGGGGCGGGTGCTGAAGCTTTCTTT.

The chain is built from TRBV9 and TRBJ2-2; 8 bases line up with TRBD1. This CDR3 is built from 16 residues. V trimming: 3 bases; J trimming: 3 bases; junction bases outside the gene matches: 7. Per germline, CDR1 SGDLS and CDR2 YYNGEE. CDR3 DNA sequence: TGTGCCAGCAGCGCACAGGACAGGGTGCACACCGGGGAGCTGTTTTTT. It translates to CASSAQDRVHTGELFF.

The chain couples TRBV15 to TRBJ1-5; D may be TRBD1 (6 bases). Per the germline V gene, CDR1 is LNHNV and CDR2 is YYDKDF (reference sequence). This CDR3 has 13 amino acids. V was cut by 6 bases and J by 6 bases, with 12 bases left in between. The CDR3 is CATSPAGVQPQHF. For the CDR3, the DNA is TGTGCCACCAGTCCGGCAGGGGTTCAGCCCCAGCATTTT.

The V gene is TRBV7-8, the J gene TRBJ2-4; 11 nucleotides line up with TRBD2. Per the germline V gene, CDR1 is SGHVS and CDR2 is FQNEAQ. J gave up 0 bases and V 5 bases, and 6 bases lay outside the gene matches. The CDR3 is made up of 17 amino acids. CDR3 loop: CASSRSSGGQAKNIQYF. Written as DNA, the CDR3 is TGTGCCAGCAGCCGTTCTAGCGGGGGGCAAGCCAAAAACATTCAGTACTTC.

CDR3 bases: TGTGCCAGCAAGCCCCCCACCAGCGAGAACACTGAAGCTTTCTTT. Translated: CASKPPTSENTEAFF. The V and J genes are TRBV2 and TRBJ1-1; the D is unclear. The CDR3 is 15 amino acids. Trimming pared 7 bases from V and 1 base from J, leaving 16 bases between. From germline, CDR1 is SNHLY and CDR2 FYNNEI.

DNA of the CDR3: TGTGCCAGCCGGGTAGGGGGGGGATATAGCAATCAGCCCCAGCATTTT. The encoded protein is CASRVGGGYSNQPQHF. The genes are TRBV19 and TRBJ1-5, with D possibly matching TRBD1 (6 bases). Trimming stripped 9 bases from V and 0 bases from J, with 18 bases between. Looked up from germline, CDR1 is LNHDA and CDR2 is SQIVND (reference sequence). The CDR3 is made up of 16 amino acids.

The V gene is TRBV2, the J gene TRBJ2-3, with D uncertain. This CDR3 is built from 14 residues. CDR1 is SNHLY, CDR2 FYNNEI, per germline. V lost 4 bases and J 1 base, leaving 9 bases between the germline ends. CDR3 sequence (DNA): TGTGCCAGCAGTGTCCGGCTCCGCACAGATACGCAGTATTTT. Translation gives CASSVRLRTDTQYF.

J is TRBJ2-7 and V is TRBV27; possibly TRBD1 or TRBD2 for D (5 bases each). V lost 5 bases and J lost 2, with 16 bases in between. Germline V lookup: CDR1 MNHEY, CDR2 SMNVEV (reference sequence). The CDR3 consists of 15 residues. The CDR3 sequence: CASSRPGTAAYEQYF. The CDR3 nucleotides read TGTGCCAGCAGTCGACCCGGGACCGCTGCCTACGAGCAGTACTTC.

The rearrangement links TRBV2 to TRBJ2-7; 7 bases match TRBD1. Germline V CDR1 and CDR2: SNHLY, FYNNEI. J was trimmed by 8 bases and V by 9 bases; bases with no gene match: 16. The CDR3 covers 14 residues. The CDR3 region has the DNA TGTGCCAGTATCCCCGGTTCGGGACAGAATCAGCAGTACTTC. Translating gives CASIPGSGQNQQYF.

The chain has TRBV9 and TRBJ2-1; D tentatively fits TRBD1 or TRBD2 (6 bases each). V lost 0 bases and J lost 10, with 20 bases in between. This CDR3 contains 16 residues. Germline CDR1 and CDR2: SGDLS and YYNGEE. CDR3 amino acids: CASSVAVASGAREQFF. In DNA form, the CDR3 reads TGTGCCAGCAGCGTAGCGGTCGCTTCGGGGGCTAGGGAGCAGTTCTTC.

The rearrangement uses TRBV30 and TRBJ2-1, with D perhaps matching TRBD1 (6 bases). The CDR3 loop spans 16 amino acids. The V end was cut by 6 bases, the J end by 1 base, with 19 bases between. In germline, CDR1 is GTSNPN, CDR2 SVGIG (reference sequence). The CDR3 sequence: CACPRGSGYSYNEQFF. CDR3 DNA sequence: TGTGCCTGCCCTAGGGGGAGTGGTTATTCCTACAATGAGCAGTTCTTC.

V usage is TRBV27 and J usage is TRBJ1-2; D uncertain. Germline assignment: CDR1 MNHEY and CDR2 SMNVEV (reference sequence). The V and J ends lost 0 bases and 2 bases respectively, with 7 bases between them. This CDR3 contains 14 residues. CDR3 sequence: CASSLSFANYGYTF. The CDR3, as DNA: TGTGCCAGCAGTTTATCGTTCGCAAACTATGGCTACACCTTC.

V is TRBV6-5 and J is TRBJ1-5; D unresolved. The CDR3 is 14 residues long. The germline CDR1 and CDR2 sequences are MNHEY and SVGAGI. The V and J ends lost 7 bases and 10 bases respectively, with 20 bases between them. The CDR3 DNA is TGTGCCAGCAAGTACCGGACCGCCCGCGAACCCCAGCATTTT. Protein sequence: CASKYRTAREPQHF.

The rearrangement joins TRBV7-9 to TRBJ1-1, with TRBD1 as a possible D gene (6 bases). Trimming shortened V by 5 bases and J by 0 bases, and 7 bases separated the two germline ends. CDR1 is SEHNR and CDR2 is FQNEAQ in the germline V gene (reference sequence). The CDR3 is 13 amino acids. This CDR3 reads CASSRTVNTEAFF. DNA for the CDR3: TGTGCCAGCAGCAGGACAGTGAACACTGAAGCTTTCTTT.

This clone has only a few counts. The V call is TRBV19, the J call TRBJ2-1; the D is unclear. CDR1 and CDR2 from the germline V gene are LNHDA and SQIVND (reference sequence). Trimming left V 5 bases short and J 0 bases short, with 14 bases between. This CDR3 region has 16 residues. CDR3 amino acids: CASSVVGLSSYNEQFF. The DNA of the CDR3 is TGTGCCAGTAGTGTAGTCGGGCTCAGCTCCTACAATGAGCAGTTCTTC. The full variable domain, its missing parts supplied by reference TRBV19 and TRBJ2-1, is DGGITQSPKYLFRKEGQNVTLSCEQNLNHDAMYWYRQDPGQGLRLIYYSQIVNDFQKGDIAEGYSVSREKKESFPLTVTSAQKNPTAFYLCASSVVGLSSYNEQFFGPGTRLTVL.

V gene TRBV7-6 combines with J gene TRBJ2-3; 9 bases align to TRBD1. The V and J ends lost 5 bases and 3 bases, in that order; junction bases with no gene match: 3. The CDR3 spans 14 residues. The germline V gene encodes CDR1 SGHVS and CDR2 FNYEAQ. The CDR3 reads CASSPGQGTDTQYF. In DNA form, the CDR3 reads TGTGCCAGCAGCCCGGGACAGGGTACAGATACGCAGTATTTT.

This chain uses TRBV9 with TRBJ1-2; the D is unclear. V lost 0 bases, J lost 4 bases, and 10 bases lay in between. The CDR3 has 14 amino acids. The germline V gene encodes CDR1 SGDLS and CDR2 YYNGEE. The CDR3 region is CASSVEDGSYGYTF. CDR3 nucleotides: TGTGCCAGCAGCGTAGAGGACGGGAGCTATGGCTACACCTTC. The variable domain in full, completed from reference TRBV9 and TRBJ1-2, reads DSGVTQTPKHLITATGQRVTLRCSPRSGDLSVYWYQQSLDQGLQFLIQYYNGEERAKGNILERFSAQQFPDLHSELNLSSLELGDSALYFCASSVEDGSYGYTFGSGTRLTVV.

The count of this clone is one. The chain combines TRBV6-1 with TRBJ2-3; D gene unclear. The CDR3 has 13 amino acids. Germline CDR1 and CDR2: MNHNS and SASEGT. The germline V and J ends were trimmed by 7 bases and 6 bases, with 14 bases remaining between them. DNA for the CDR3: TGTGCCAGCACCGAGGCCTTCCCCGATACGCAGTATTTT. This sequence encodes CASTEAFPDTQYF.

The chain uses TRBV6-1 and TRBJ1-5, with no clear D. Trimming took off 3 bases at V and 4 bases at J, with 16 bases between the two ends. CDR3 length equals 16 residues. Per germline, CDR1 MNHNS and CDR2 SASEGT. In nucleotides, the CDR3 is TGTGCCAGCAGTGAGGTGGATGGGAGGGTAAATCAGCCCCAGCATTTT. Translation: CASSEVDGRVNQPQHF.

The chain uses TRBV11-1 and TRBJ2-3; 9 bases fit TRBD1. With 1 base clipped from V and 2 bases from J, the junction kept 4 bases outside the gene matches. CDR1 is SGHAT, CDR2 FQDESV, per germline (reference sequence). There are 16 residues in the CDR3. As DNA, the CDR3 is TGTGCCAGCAGCTTAGGACAGGGGGGCCTCACAGATACGCAGTATTTT. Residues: CASSLGQGGLTDTQYF.

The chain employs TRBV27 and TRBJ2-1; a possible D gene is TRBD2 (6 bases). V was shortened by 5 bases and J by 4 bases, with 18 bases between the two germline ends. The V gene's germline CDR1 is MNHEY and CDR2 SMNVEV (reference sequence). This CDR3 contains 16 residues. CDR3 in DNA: TGTGCCAGCAGTCCGACCGGTCGGGGGAATTACAATGAGCAGTTCTTC. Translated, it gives CASSPTGRGNYNEQFF.

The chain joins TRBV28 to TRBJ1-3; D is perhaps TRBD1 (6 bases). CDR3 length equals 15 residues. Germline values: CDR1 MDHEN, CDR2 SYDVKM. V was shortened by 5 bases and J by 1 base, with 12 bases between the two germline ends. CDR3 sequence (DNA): TGTGCCAGCAGTATAGGACAGTATTCTGGAAACACCATATATTTT. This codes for CASSIGQYSGNTIYF. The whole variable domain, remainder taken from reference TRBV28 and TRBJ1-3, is DVKVTQSSRYLVKRTGEKVFLECVQDMDHENMFWYRQDPGLGLRLIYFSYDVKMKEKGDIPEGYSVSREKKERFSLILESASTNQTSMYLCASSIGQYSGNTIYFGEGSWLTVV.

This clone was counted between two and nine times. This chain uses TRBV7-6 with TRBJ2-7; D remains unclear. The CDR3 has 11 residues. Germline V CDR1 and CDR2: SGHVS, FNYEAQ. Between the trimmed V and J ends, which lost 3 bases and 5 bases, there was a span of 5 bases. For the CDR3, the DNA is TGTGCCAGCAGCTTCAGCGACGAGCAGTACTTC. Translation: CASSFSDEQYF.

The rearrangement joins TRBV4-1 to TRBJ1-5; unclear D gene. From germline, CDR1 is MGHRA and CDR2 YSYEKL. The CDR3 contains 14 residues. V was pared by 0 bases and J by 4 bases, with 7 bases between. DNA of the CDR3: TGCGCCAGCAGCCAAGATAGCCGGAATCAGCCCCAGCATTTT. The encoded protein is CASSQDSRNQPQHF.

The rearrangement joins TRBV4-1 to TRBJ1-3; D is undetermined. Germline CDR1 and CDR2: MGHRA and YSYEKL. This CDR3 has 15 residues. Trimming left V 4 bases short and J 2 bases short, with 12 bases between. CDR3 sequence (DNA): TGCGCCAGCAGCCCCGACCCGAGTACTGGAAACACCATATATTTT. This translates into CASSPDPSTGNTIYF.

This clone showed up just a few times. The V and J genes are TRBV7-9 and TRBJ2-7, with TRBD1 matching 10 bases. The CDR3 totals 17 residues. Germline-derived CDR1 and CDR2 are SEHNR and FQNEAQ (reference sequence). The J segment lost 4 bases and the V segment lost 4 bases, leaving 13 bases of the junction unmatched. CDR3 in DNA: TGTGCCAGCAGCTCAGCCGTACCCGGGACAGGGGAATACGAGCAGTACTTC. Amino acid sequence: CASSSAVPGTGEYEQYF.

The CDR3 sequence: CASGLDAGTGSNEQFF. For the CDR3, the DNA is TGTGCTAGTGGTTTGGACGCCGGGACAGGGTCCAATGAGCAGTTCTTC. The rearrangement links TRBV12-5 to TRBJ2-1; 9 nucleotides line up with TRBD1. This CDR3 region has 16 residues. Germline lookup yields CDR1 LGHNT and CDR2 FRNRAP. The V segment lost 1 base and the J segment 6 bases; nucleotides outside the gene matches: 7.